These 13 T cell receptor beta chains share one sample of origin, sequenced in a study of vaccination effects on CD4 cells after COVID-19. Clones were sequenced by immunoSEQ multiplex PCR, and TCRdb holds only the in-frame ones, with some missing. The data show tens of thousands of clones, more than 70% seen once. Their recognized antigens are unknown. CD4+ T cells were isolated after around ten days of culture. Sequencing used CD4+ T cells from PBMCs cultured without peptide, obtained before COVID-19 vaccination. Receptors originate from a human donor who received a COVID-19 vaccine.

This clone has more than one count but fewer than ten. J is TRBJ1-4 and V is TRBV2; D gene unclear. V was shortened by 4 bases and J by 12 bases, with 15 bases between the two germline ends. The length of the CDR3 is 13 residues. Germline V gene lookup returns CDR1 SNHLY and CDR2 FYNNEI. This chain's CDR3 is CASSASSMAELFF. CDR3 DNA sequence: TGTGCCAGCAGTGCGTCAAGCATGGCAGAACTGTTTTTT.

CDR3: CASNRDRGKNEQFF. CDR3 DNA: TGTGCCAGTAACCGGGACAGGGGGAAAAATGAGCAGTTCTTC. This rearrangement joins TRBV6-5 to TRBJ2-1; 11 bases match TRBD1. Trimming took 9 bases from V and 7 from J; bases not matched to a gene: 8. Germline values: CDR1 MNHEY, CDR2 SVGAGI. The CDR3 covers 14 residues.

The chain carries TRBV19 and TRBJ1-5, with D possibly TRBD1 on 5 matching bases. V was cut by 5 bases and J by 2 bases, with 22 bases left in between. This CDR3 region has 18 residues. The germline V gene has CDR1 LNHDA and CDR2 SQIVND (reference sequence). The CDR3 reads CASSPPPWGGGGNQPQHF. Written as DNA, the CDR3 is TGTGCCAGTAGTCCCCCGCCCTGGGGGGGAGGAGGCAATCAGCCCCAGCATTTT.

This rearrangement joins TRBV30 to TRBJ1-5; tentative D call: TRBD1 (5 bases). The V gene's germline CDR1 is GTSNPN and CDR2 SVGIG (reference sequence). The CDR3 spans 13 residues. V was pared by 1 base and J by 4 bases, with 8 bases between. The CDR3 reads CAWSGQSNQPQHF. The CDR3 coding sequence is TGTGCCTGGAGTGGACAGTCTAATCAGCCCCAGCATTTT. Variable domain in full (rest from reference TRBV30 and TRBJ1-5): SQTIHQWPATLVQPVGSPLSLECTVEGTSNPNLYWYRQAAGRGLQLLFYSVGIGQISSEVPQNLSASRPQDRQFILSSKKLLLSDSGFYLCAWSGQSNQPQHFGDGTRLSIL.

The CDR3 sequence is CASSRAAGGYGYTF. In DNA form, the CDR3 reads TGTGCCAGTAGTCGCGCGGCGGGGGGCTATGGCTACACCTTC. This chain joins TRBV19 and TRBJ1-2, with a possible D match to TRBD1 (5 bases). The CDR3 consists of 14 residues. V lost 5 bases and J 4 bases, leaving 14 bases between the germline ends. Germline V lookup: CDR1 LNHDA, CDR2 SQIVND (reference sequence).

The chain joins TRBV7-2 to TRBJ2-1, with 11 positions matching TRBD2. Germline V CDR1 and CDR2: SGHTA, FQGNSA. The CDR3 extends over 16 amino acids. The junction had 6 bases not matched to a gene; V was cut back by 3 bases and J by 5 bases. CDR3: CASSFSSGGLDNEQFF. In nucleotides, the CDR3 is TGTGCCAGCAGCTTTTCTAGCGGGGGGTTGGACAATGAGCAGTTCTTC.

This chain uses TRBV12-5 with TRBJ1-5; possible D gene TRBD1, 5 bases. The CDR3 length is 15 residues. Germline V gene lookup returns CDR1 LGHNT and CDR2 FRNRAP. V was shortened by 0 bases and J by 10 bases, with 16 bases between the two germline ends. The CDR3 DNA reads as TGTGCTAGTGGTTTGGTGGGAGGGACCTTGACCCCCCAGCATTTT. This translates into CASGLVGGTLTPQHF.

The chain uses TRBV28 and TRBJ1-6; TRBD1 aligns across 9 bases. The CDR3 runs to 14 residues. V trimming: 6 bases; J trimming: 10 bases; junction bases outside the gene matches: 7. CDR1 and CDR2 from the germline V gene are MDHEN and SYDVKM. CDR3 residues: CASRTGQGWSPLHF. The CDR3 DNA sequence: TGTGCCAGCAGGACGGGACAGGGATGGTCACCCCTCCACTTT.

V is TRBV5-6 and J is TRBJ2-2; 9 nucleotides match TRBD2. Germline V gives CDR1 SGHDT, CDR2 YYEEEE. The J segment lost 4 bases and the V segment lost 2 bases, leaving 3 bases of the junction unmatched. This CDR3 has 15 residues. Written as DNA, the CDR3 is TGTGCCAGCAGCTTTAGCGGGGGTTTCACCGGGGAGCTGTTTTTT. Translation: CASSFSGGFTGELFF.

The CDR3 coding sequence is TGTGCCAGCAGTGAGTCGGGGGGGAACACCGGGGAGCTGTTTTTT. This gives the protein CASSESGGNTGELFF. The chain joins TRBV2 to TRBJ2-2; 7 bases agree with TRBD2. The CDR3 sequence is 15 residues long. Germline V gene lookup returns CDR1 SNHLY and CDR2 FYNNEI. After removal of 3 bases from V and 1 base from J, the junction contained 2 bases not matched to a gene.

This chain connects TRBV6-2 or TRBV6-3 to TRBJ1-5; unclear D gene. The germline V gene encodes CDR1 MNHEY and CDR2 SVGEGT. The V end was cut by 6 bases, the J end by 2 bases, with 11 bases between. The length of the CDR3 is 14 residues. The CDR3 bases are TGTGCCAGCAGCCCCTATTCGGGCAATCAGCCCCAGCATTTT. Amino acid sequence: CASSPYSGNQPQHF.

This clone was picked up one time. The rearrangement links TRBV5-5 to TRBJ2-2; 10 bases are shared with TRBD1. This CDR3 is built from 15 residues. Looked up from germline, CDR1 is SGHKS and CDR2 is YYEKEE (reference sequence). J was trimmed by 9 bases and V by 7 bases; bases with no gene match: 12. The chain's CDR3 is CASVPGQGTYRELFF. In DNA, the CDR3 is TGTGCCAGCGTTCCGGGACAGGGGACTTACAGGGAGCTGTTTTTT.

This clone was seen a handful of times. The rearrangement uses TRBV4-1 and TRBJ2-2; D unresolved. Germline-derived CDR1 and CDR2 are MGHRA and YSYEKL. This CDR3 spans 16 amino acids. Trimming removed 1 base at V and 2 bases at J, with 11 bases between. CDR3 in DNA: TGCGCCAGCAGCCAAGGCCAAGGCCCCAACACCGGGGAGCTGTTTTTT. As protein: CASSQGQGPNTGELFF.